This T cell receptor (beta chain) was profiled in a study of tumor-infiltrating lymphocytes in primary liver carcinoma. Study in general: Every sample contained roughly 3.65 to 7.5 million productive TCRbeta reads, and these numbers were similar from one tissue type to another.

Alongside blood RNA obtained from unsorted whole blood, germline DNA was also extracted. This clonotype was observed a few times. V was trimmed by 0 bases and J by 4 bases, leaving 8 bases between them. This CDR3 contains 14 residues. Germline V lookup: CDR1 SEHNR, CDR2 FQNEAQ (reference sequence). Priming with a constant-region primer yielded TCR beta cDNA from about 500 ng total RNA. It was through three nested multiplex PCR rounds of slightly modified ARM-PCR that TCR beta libraries arose. It was with TRBV1-TRBV30 forward primers and a C-beta reverse primer that the first two PCR rounds were run, at around 10 cycles each. TCRdb analysed the multiplex PCR reads with MiXCR anew, one entry per CDR3 protein. Here the sample spans approximately 320,000 distinct CDR3 sequences, around three fifths being singletons.

The chain couples TRBV7-9 to TRBJ2-3; unclear D gene. The clonotype originates from a woman in her twenties or thirties with primary liver carcinoma and hepatitis B virus infection. Sequenced sample: peripheral blood. The CDR3 bases are TGTGCCAGCAGCTTAGCGAAGTCCGCAGATACGCAGTATTTT. Encoded protein: CASSLAKSADTQYF.